The sequence of this T cell receptor (beta chain) was determined in a study of control samples from healthy donors and cancer patients. Here immunoSEQ multiplex PCR was the method, and the copy in TCRdb shows in-frame clones only, minus some. The data hold around 100,000 clones, with approximately 86% observed a single time. The CDR3 runs 15 residues. The germline V gene encodes CDR1 DFQATT and CDR2 SNEGSKA (reference sequence). J lost 4 bases, V lost 3 bases, and 9 bases had no gene match. The chain is built from TRBV20-1 and TRBJ1-5, with 7 bases identical to TRBD1. Sequencing used blood. The TCR comes from a young man in good health. CDR3: CSASLQGRGNQPQHF. DNA for the CDR3: TGCAGTGCTAGTTTGCAGGGCAGGGGGAATCAGCCCCAGCATTTT.